The present entry profiles one TCR beta chain with its context. The antigen is undetermined. These data are taken from a study of cytomegalovirus exposure and HLA in healthy donors. Overall study findings and caveats: A missense variant in DCLRE1C was later tied to TCR beta V- and J-gene trimming. More clonal expansion characterized HLA-associated TCR beta chains than equally common others in a later analysis.

Primers included in the PCR were 60 Vbeta and 13 Jbeta primers. TCRdb's table, derived via immunoSEQ multiplex PCR, lists solely in-frame clones and lacks some. Of under 200,000 clones listed, around 79% are singletons. The CDR3 contains 15 residues. The V and J ends lost 0 bases and 0 bases respectively, with 5 bases between them. CDR1 is MRHNA, CDR2 SNTAGT, per germline. The specimen sequenced was PBMCs. The sequence was obtained from a man between 18 and 29 years old in good health and CMV-seronegative. The chain is built from TRBV6-4 and TRBJ2-2, with D uncertain. In DNA form, the CDR3 reads TGTGCCAGCAGTGACTCCACAGCGAACACCGGGGAGCTGTTTTTT. It codes for CASSDSTANTGELFF.